These 28 T cell receptor beta chains were sequenced from one sample in a study of Ad26.COV2.S vaccination and SARS-CoV-2 variants. This sample's treatment: around 19 received Ad26.COV2.S at low or high dose, single or two shots; about 5 received placebo; per-sample allocation not given. Sample collection was performed on day 63 after the first vaccine or placebo injection. Sequenced by immunoSEQ multiplex PCR; TCRdb stores in-frame clones only, minus some. This sample has 380,000 or so clones; 85% to 90% occur once, and the top ten carry around 5%. This specimen consisted of peripheral blood, obtained in a trial of Ad26.COV2.S vaccine versus placebo. Receptors originate from a person aged 18 to 65 who received the Ad26.COV2.S COVID-19 vaccine or a placebo.

Worth noting for this clone: In the same sample, other DNA sequences code for this CDR3. The chain has TRBV18 and TRBJ1-1; perhaps TRBD1 as D (5 bases). The CDR3 sequence is 13 residues long. The V end lost 3 bases, the J end lost 1 base, and 6 bases lay between the germline ends. From germline, CDR1 is KGHSH and CDR2 LQKENI. The CDR3 region has the DNA TGTGCCAGCTCACCGACAGAGAACACTGAAGCTTTCTTT. Protein product: CASSPTENTEAFF.

V gene TRBV28 combines with J gene TRBJ2-3; D perhaps matches TRBD1 (6 bases). In germline, CDR1 is MDHEN, CDR2 SYDVKM. The CDR3 is 14 amino acids. The V end was cut by 6 bases, the J end by 2 bases, with 12 bases between. CDR3 bases: TGTGCCAGCAGGAGGGACACGGACACAGATACGCAGTATTTT. This gives the protein CASRRDTDTDTQYF. Together with reference TRBV28 and TRBJ2-3, the CDR3 gives the full variable domain: DVKVTQSSRYLVKRTGEKVFLECVQDMDHENMFWYRQDPGLGLRLIYFSYDVKMKEKGDIPEGYSVSREKKERFSLILESASTNQTSMYLCASRRDTDTDTQYFGPGTRLTVL.

The chain combines TRBV4-1 with TRBJ2-7; 9 positions agree with TRBD1. Trimming took 5 bases from V and 2 from J; bases not matched to a gene: 4. The germline gives CDR1 MGHRA, CDR2 YSYEKL. CDR3 length: 14 residues. The CDR3 DNA reads as TGCGCCAGCAGCACTGGACAGGGGACCTACGAGCAGTACTTC. Translating gives CASSTGQGTYEQYF.

This rearrangement joins TRBV4-1 to TRBJ2-7, with 7 nucleotides matching TRBD1. The ends lost 3 bases at V and 0 bases at J; junction bases unmatched: 11. This CDR3 spans 17 amino acids. Germline V gene data show CDR1 as MGHRA and CDR2 as YSYEKL. CDR3 in amino acids: CASSHSLTGMSSYEQYF. CDR3 sequence (DNA): TGCGCCAGCAGCCACTCGTTGACAGGGATGAGCTCCTACGAGCAGTACTTC.

This rearrangement joins TRBV28 to TRBJ1-1, with D possibly being TRBD1 (5 bases). CDR1 MDHEN and CDR2 SYDVKM come from the germline V gene. CDR3 length equals 14 residues. The V end was cut by 1 base, the J end by 5 bases, with 11 bases between. CDR3 nucleotide sequence: TGTGCCAGCAGTTTATCCTTTGAGGGGACTGAAGCTTTCTTT. Protein product: CASSLSFEGTEAFF.

The CDR3, as DNA: TGTGCCAGCAGCCACACACAGGGTGAGGACTACACCTTC. It specifies CASSHTQGEDYTF. The chain uses TRBV3-1 (or the pseudogene TRBV3-2) and TRBJ1-2; D possibly corresponds to TRBD1 (6 bases). The CDR3 contains 13 residues. The V and J ends lost 3 bases and 10 bases respectively, with 15 bases between them. CDR1 and CDR2 from the germline V gene are LGHDT and YNNKEL (reference sequence).

This clone was seen once. V usage is TRBV6-5 and J usage is TRBJ1-1; TRBD1 matches at 7 bases. CDR3 length: 13 residues. Germline values: CDR1 MNHEY, CDR2 SVGAGI. J gave up 1 base and V 6 bases, and 2 bases lay outside the gene matches. The CDR3 DNA is TGTGCCAGCAGAAGGACAGGGAACACTGAAGCTTTCTTT. It translates to CASRRTGNTEAFF.

In the case of this clone: Different DNA sequences within this sample yield the same CDR3. The rearrangement uses TRBV15 and TRBJ1-1; 8 bases are a match to TRBD1. Germline V gene sequence: CDR1 LNHNV, CDR2 YYDKDF (reference sequence). The J segment lost 4 bases and the V segment lost 1 base, leaving 2 bases of the junction unmatched. The CDR3 sequence is 14 residues long. The CDR3 coding sequence is TGTGCCACCAGCAGAGCTGACAGGGGCACTGAAGCTTTCTTT. Encoded protein: CATSRADRGTEAFF. Supplemented by reference TRBV15 and TRBJ1-1, the full variable domain reads DAMVIQNPRYQVTQFGKPVTLSCSQTLNHNVMYWYQQKSSQAPKLLFHYYDKDFNNEADTPDNFQSRRPNTSFCFLDIRSPGLGDTAMYLCATSRADRGTEAFFGQGTRLTVV.

The chain has TRBV3-1 (or the pseudogene TRBV3-2) and TRBJ2-5; D gene unclear. Germline V gives CDR1 LGHDT, CDR2 YNNKEL (reference sequence). With 0 bases removed from V and 6 bases from J, the gap between germline ends came to 11 bases. The CDR3 has 14 amino acids. The CDR3 is CASSQDPVSKTQYF. In DNA, the CDR3 is TGTGCCAGCAGCCAAGATCCGGTCTCGAAGACCCAGTACTTC.

The chain joins TRBV5-4 to TRBJ1-6; TRBD1 matches 10 bases. The CDR3 covers 16 residues. V shed 2 bases and J 12 bases; nucleotides not matched to a gene: 11. Germline CDR1 SGHNT, CDR2 YYREEE (reference sequence). Written as DNA, the CDR3 is TGTGCCAGCAGCTTTGGTGGGGGACAGGGGAGGCAACCCCTCCACTTT. Translation: CASSFGGGQGRQPLHF.

The chain employs TRBV5-4 and TRBJ2-1; no definite D call. The germline V and J ends were trimmed by 1 base and 0 bases, with 8 bases remaining between them. The CDR3 runs to 15 residues. The germline gives CDR1 SGHNT, CDR2 YYREEE (reference sequence). CDR3 nucleotides: TGTGCCAGCAGCTTGCCTCGAGGCTCCTACAATGAGCAGTTCTTC. It specifies CASSLPRGSYNEQFF. The full variable domain, with the rest looked up from reference TRBV5-4 and TRBJ2-1, is ETGVTQSPTHLIKTRGQQVTLRCSSQSGHNTVSWYQQALGQGPQFIFQYYREEENGRGNFPPRFSGLQFPNYSSELNVNALELDDSALYLCASSLPRGSYNEQFFGPGTRLTVL.

Written as DNA, the CDR3 is TGTGCCAGCAGTTCACTTACTAGGGCCGGGGAGCTGTTTTTT. Its protein product is CASSSLTRAGELFF. The chain has TRBV6-2 or TRBV6-3 and TRBJ2-2; perhaps TRBD2 as D (5 bases). This CDR3 has 14 amino acids. V lost 4 bases, J lost 6 bases, and 12 bases lay in between. The germline V gene encodes CDR1 MNHEY and CDR2 SVGEGT.

This clone was found once. This rearrangement joins TRBV19 to TRBJ1-5; TRBD1 is a possible D gene (5 bases). This CDR3 region has 14 residues. Germline lookup yields CDR1 LNHDA and CDR2 SQIVND (reference sequence). V was clipped by 7 bases and J by 0 bases, with 10 bases between them. In DNA, the CDR3 is TGTGCCAGTATGGGGGGTGGTAGCAATCAGCCCCAGCATTTT. It is translated as CASMGGGSNQPQHF.

V and J are TRBV29-1 and TRBJ2-1; D perhaps matches TRBD2 (6 bases). From germline, CDR1 is SQVTM and CDR2 ANQGSEA. The CDR3 consists of 14 residues. Trimming removed 3 bases from V and 5 bases from J, with 14 bases in between. Written as DNA, the CDR3 is TGCAGCGTTGACATAGCGGCCAACAACAATGAGCAGTTCTTC. This sequence encodes CSVDIAANNNEQFF.

The chain combines TRBV7-2 with TRBJ2-3; either TRBD1 or TRBD2 may supply D (5 bases each). V was clipped by 0 bases and J by 1 base, with 14 bases between them. Germline CDR1 SGHTA, CDR2 FQGNSA. This CDR3 has 17 residues. The CDR3 DNA follows: TGTGCCAGCAGCTTAGCAGGGGTGGGGGTCGGCACAGATACGCAGTATTTT. Its protein product is CASSLAGVGVGTDTQYF.

The rearrangement links TRBV5-1 to TRBJ2-7; TRBD1 aligns across 9 bases. V lost 3 bases to trimming and J lost 0 bases; unmatched junction nucleotides: 4. The CDR3 is 15 residues long. The germline V gene encodes CDR1 SGHRS and CDR2 YFSETQ. Here the CDR3 reads CASSWGTGFSYEQYF. The DNA for the CDR3 is TGCGCCAGCAGCTGGGGGACAGGGTTCTCCTACGAGCAGTACTTC.

The sample holds one count of this clone. The chain combines TRBV18 with TRBJ1-2, with 10 bases lining up with TRBD1. This CDR3 spans 16 amino acids. Unmatched junction bases numbered 4, after V lost 1 base and J lost 2 bases. The germline V gene has CDR1 KGHSH and CDR2 LQKENI. In nucleotides, the CDR3 is TGTGCCAGCTCACCACTCGGGACAGGGGACAACTATGGCTACACCTTC. The encoded protein is CASSPLGTGDNYGYTF.

This chain uses TRBV5-1 with TRBJ1-1; maybe TRBD1 (6 bases). Looked up from germline, CDR1 is SGHRS and CDR2 is YFSETQ. Trimming removed 3 bases from V and 1 base from J, with 13 bases in between. The CDR3 is made up of 15 amino acids. Here the CDR3 reads CASSWRDIGNTEAFF. The CDR3 DNA is TGCGCCAGCAGCTGGCGGGACATCGGGAACACTGAAGCTTTCTTT.

This sequence joins TRBV5-4 and TRBJ1-3; maybe TRBD1 (6 bases). The germline V gene has CDR1 SGHNT and CDR2 YYREEE (reference sequence). Deletions cut 1 base from V and 5 bases from J, with 10 bases between. The CDR3 is 14 residues long. In DNA form, the CDR3 reads TGTGCCAGCAGCTTGAACAGGGCTAGAAACACCATATATTTT. It is translated as CASSLNRARNTIYF.

In DNA form, the CDR3 reads TGCGCCAGCAGTGAGTCGACGGGGGGACTAGCGGGGAACTACGAGCAGTACTTC. It encodes CASSESTGGLAGNYEQYF. The chain joins TRBV10-2 to TRBJ2-7; 13 bases are a match to TRBD2. Trimming took 0 bases from V and 3 from J; bases not matched to a gene: 8. The CDR3 totals 18 residues. Germline V lookup: CDR1 WSHSY, CDR2 SAAADI.

The J gene is TRBJ1-4, the V gene TRBV28; D is perhaps TRBD1 (5 bases). The V gene's germline CDR1 is MDHEN and CDR2 SYDVKM. The CDR3 extends over 15 amino acids. V shed 6 bases and J shed 6 bases, with 17 bases lying between them. The CDR3 coding sequence is TGTGCCAGCAGAGGGGCCAAGGGGACGGATGAAAAACTGTTTTTT. Its protein product is CASRGAKGTDEKLFF.

This chain connects TRBV5-4 to TRBJ1-1; tentatively, D is TRBD1 (5 bases). Germline V lookup: CDR1 SGHNT, CDR2 YYREEE (reference sequence). Trimming removed 2 bases from V and 4 bases from J, with 12 bases in between. This CDR3 comprises 14 residues. The CDR3: CASSFKGVGTEAFF. CDR3 sequence (DNA): TGTGCCAGCAGCTTTAAAGGGGTGGGCACTGAAGCTTTCTTT.

This clone was picked up one time. The J gene is TRBJ2-1, the V gene TRBV7-2; TRBD2 agrees at 9 bases. V shed 1 base, J shed 6 bases, and the junction held 13 bases outside the gene matches. Germline V gene lookup returns CDR1 SGHTA and CDR2 FQGNSA. The CDR3 is 18 residues long. As DNA, the CDR3 is TGTGCCAGCAGCTTAGTCGTTAGCGGGGGCGGACGTTCCAATGAGCAGTTCTTC. The encoded protein is CASSLVVSGGGRSNEQFF.

This chain connects TRBV28 to TRBJ1-2; no firm D call. Germline V gene sequence: CDR1 MDHEN, CDR2 SYDVKM. Trimming removed 3 bases from V and 4 bases from J, with 9 bases in between. The CDR3 loop spans 13 amino acids. DNA for the CDR3: TGTGCCAGCAGTTTTGGACGGACCTATGGCTACACCTTC. Its protein product is CASSFGRTYGYTF.

The rearrangement links TRBV5-6 to TRBJ2-6, with D unclear. Germline lookup yields CDR1 SGHDT and CDR2 YYEEEE. The CDR3 is 15 amino acids. V lost 3 bases and J 0 bases, leaving 7 bases between the germline ends. The CDR3 DNA reads TGTGCCAGCAGCTACCTATTCTCTGGGGCCAACGTCCTGACTTTC. This gives the protein CASSYLFSGANVLTF. The full variable domain, with the rest looked up from reference TRBV5-6 and TRBJ2-6, is DAGVTQSPTHLIKTRGQQVTLRCSPKSGHDTVSWYQQALGQGPQFIFQYYEEEERQRGNFPDRFSGHQFPNYSSELNVNALLLGDSALYLCASSYLFSGANVLTFGAGSRLTVL.

The sample holds a few counts of this clone. The CDR3 reads CASSLEMAEWETEAFF. The DNA of the CDR3 is TGCGCCAGCAGCTTGGAGATGGCAGAATGGGAAACTGAAGCTTTCTTT. The V and J genes are TRBV5-1 and TRBJ1-1; D remains unclear. There are 16 residues in the CDR3. Germline CDR1 reads SGHRS; CDR2 reads YFSETQ. Between the trimmed V and J ends, which lost 0 bases and 5 bases, there was a span of 17 bases.

CDR3 residues: CSVEVSGEGNEQFF. The CDR3 DNA sequence: TGCAGCGTTGAAGTATCGGGAGAAGGCAATGAGCAGTTCTTC. The chain carries TRBV29-1 and TRBJ2-1; weak D call: TRBD2 (6 bases). The CDR3 runs to 14 residues. CDR1 and CDR2 from the germline V gene are SQVTM and ANQGSEA. The germline V and J ends were trimmed by 1 base and 6 bases, with 13 bases remaining between them.

The chain recombines TRBV28 with TRBJ2-1; D unresolved. Trimming shortened V by 2 bases and J by 0 bases, and 17 bases separated the two germline ends. CDR3 length equals 18 residues. From germline, CDR1 is MDHEN and CDR2 SYDVKM. The CDR3 region has the DNA TGTGCCAGCAGTTTAGGGGTAATAGCCCTAAGCTCCTACAATGAGCAGTTCTTC. Amino acid sequence: CASSLGVIALSSYNEQFF.